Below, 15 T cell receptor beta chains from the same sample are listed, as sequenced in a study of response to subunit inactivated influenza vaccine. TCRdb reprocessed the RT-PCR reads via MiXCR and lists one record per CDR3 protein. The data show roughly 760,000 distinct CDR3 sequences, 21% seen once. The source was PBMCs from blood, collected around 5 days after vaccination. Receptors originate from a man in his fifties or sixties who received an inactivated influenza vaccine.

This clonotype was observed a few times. CDR3 sequence: CSARDLSSGSSYNEQFF. The CDR3 DNA is TGCAGTGCTAGAGACCTATCTAGCGGGAGCTCCTACAATGAGCAGTTCTTC. J is TRBJ2-1 and V is TRBV20-1; TRBD2 matches 10 bases. V lost 0 bases and J lost 0; bases outside the gene matches: 5. The CDR3 has 17 amino acids. In germline, CDR1 is DFQATT, CDR2 SNEGSKA (reference sequence).

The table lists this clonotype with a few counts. CDR3 protein: CASSRTGADGNTIYF. The CDR3 coding sequence is TGTGCCAGCAGTCGAACAGGGGCGGACGGAAACACCATATATTTT. The chain carries TRBV6-2 or TRBV6-3 and TRBJ1-3, with 7 bases matching TRBD1. CDR1 is MNHEY, CDR2 SVGEGT, per germline. Trimming took 5 bases from V and 4 from J; bases not matched to a gene: 8. This CDR3 is built from 15 residues.

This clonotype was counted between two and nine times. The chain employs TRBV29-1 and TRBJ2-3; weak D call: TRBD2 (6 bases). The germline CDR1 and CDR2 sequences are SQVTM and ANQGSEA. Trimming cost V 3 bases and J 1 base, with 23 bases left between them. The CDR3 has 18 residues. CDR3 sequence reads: CSVELNTGTPFRTDTQYF. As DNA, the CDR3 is TGCAGCGTTGAGCTAAATACCGGGACTCCCTTCCGCACAGATACGCAGTATTTT.

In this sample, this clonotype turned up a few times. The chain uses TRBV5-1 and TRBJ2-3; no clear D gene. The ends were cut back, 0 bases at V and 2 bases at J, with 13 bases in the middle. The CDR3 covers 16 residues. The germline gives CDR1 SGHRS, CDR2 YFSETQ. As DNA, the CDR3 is TGCGCCAGCAGCTTGGGGCACGGTGGAGACACAGATACGCAGTATTTT. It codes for CASSLGHGGDTDTQYF.

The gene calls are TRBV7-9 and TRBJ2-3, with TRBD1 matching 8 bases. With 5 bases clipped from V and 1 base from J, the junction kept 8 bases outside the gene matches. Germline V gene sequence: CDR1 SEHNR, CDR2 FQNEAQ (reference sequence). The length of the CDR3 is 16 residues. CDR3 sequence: CASSQDRVFRTDTQYF. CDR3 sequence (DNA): TGTGCCAGCAGCCAGGACAGGGTGTTCCGCACAGATACGCAGTATTTT.

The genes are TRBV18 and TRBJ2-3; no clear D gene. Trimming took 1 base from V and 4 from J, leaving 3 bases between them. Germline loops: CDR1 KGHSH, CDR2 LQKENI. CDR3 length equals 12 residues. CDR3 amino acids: CASSPRSDTQYF. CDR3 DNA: TGTGCCAGCTCACCACGGTCAGATACGCAGTATTTT.

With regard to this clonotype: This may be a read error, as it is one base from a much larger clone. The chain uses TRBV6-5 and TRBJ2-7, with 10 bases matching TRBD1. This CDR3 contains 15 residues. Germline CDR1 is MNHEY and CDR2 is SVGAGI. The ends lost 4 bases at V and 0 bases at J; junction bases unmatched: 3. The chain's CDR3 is CASSFGQGVSYEQYF. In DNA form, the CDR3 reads TGTGCCAGCAGTTTCGGACAGGGGGTCTCCTACGAGCAGTACTTC.

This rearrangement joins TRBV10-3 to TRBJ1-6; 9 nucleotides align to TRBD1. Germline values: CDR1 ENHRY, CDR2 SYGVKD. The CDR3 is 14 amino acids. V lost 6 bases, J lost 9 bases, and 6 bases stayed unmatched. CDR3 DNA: TGTGCCATCAGCCCGGGACAGGGAAGTTCACCCCTCCACTTT. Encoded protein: CAISPGQGSSPLHF.

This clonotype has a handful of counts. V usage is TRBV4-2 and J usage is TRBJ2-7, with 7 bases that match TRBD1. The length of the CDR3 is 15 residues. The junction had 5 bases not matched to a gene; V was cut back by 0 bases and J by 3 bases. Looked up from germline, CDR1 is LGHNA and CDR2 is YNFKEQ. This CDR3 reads CASSQDRQGVYEQYF. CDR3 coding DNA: TGTGCCAGCAGCCAAGATCGACAGGGTGTCTACGAGCAGTACTTC.

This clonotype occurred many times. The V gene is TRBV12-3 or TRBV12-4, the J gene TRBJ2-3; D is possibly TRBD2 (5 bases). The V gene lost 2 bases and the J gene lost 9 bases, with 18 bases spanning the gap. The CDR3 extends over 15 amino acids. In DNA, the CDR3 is TGTGCCAGCAGTTTACCCCACTCCGGGATAAAGACGCAGTATTTT. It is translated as CASSLPHSGIKTQYF.

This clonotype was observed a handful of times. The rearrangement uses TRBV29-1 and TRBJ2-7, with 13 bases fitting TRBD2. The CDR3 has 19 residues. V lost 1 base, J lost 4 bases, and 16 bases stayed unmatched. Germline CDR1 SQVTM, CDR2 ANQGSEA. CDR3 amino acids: CSVEVFEWTSGGEKYEQYF. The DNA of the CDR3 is TGCAGCGTTGAAGTATTCGAATGGACTAGCGGGGGCGAGAAATACGAGCAGTACTTC.

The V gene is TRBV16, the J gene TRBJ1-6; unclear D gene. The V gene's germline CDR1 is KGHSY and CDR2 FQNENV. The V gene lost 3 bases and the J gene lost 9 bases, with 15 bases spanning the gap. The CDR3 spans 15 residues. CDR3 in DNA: TGTGCCAGCAGCCACCTCGGACCCAGGACTTCACCCCTCCACTTT. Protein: CASSHLGPRTSPLHF.

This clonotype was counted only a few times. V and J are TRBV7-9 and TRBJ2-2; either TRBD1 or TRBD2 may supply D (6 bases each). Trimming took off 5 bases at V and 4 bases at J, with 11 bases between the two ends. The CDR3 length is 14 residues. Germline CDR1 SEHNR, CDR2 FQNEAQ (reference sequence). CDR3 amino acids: CASSRGESTGELFF. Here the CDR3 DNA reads TGTGCCAGCAGCAGGGGGGAAAGCACCGGGGAGCTGTTTTTT.

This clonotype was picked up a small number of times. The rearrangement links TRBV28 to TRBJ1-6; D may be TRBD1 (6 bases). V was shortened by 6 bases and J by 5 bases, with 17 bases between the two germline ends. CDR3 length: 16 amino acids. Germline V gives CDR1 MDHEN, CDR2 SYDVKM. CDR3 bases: TGTGCCAGCAGGACCACCCCGGGACACCATAATTCACCCCTCCACTTT. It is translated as CASRTTPGHHNSPLHF.

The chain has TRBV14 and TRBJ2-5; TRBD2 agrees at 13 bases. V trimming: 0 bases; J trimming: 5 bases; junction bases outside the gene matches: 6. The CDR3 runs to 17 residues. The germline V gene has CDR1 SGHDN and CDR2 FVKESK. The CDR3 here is CASSQDRGLAGYETQYF. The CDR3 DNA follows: TGTGCCAGCAGCCAAGATCGGGGACTAGCGGGGTATGAGACCCAGTACTTC.